This T cell receptor (beta chain) was sequenced for a study of T cells in Graves' hyperthyroidism and ophthalmopathy. Across the whole study: Initial diagnosis, before any treatment, was when peripheral blood was collected.

Together with thyroid ultrasound, orbital computed tomography, serum thyroxine and TRAb, clinical symptoms were used for diagnoses. The PBMCs had their origin in roughly 9.8 ml of fresh peripheral blood. In this sample, this clonotype turned up many times. The CDR3 covers 16 residues. The V gene's germline CDR1 is SGHVS and CDR2 FQNEAQ. V lost 4 bases and J 2 bases, leaving 16 bases between the germline ends. TCR beta CDR3 regions were amplified from RNA. Researchers ran a first-round RT-PCR on the TCR CDR3 using the HTBI primer set. TCRdb reanalysed the multiplex PCR reads using MiXCR and keeps one entry per CDR3 protein. The sample carries 500,000 to 750,000 distinct CDR3 sequences, more than 13% recorded once.

The sequencing sample was made of blood. The sequence was obtained from a woman under 30 with Graves' ophthalmopathy. The gene calls are TRBV7-8 and TRBJ2-3; no reliable D call. The CDR3 DNA reads as TGTGCCAGCAGCTACCCCTCGGCGGAGACCACAGATACGCAGTATTTT. Its protein product is CASSYPSAETTDTQYF.